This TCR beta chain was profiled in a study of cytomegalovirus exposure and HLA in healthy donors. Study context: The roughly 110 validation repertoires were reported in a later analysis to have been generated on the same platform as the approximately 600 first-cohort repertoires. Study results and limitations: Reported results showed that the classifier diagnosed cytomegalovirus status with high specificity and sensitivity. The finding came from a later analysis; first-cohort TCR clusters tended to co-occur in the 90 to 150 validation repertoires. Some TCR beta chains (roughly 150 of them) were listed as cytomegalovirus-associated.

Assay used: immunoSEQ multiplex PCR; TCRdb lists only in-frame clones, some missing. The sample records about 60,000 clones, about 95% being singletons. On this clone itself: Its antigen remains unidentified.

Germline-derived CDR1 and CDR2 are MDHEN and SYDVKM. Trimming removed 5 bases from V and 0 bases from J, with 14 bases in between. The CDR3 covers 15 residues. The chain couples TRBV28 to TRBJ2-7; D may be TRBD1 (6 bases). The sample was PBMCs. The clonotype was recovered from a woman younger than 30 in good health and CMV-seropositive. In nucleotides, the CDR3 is TGTGCCAGCAGTACGGATCACAGGGTCTCCTACGAGCAGTACTTC. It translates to CASSTDHRVSYEQYF.